The present T cell receptor (beta chain) was sequenced within a study of blood T cells in healthy people across ages. A second 7 to 11 cycle PCR used barcoded and J-beta primers. One entry per CDR3 protein results from TCRdb running MiXCR on the 5' RACE reads. Here the sample spans about 1.6 million distinct CDR3 sequences, roughly 30% being singletons. Study outcomes and limitations: It was the long-lived donors that had more naive CD4+ cells and higher diversity than aged donors. PBMC samples, being unsorted, prevented any conclusive comparison of naive and antigen-experienced cells.

Germline loops: CDR1 MNHEY, CDR2 SMNVEV (reference sequence). Deletions cut 1 base from V and 11 bases from J, with 14 bases between. CDR3 length: 13 residues. The extraction recovered at least 5 micrograms of total RNA per sample. With regard to this clonotype: Its matching antigen is unknown.

V is TRBV27 and J is TRBJ2-5, with D perhaps being TRBD1 or TRBD2 (6 bases each). This TCR derives from a young woman in good health. The sample comprised blood. The CDR3 sequence: CASSLLEGEKQYF. Here the CDR3 DNA reads TGTGCCAGCAGTTTATTGGAGGGGGAGAAACAGTACTTC.